The 12 T cell receptor beta chains reported below all come from one sample, sequenced in a study of T cells in Graves' hyperthyroidism and ophthalmopathy. Amplification of TCR beta CDR3 regions used RNA as the template. The primer set for the first-round RT-PCR of the TCR CDR3 was HTBI. TCRdb re-called the multiplex PCR reads with MiXCR, one entry per CDR3 protein. Among hundreds of thousands of distinct CDR3 sequences, approximately 17% were seen once, and the ten largest hold around 17%. The material sequenced was blood. These TCRs come from a woman aged 18 to 35 with Graves' ophthalmopathy.

This chain connects TRBV7-9 to TRBJ1-1; tentative D call: TRBD1 (5 bases). Trimming removed 5 bases at V and 6 bases at J, with 22 bases between. The CDR3 has 16 amino acids. Germline V gene lookup returns CDR1 SEHNR and CDR2 FQNEAQ (reference sequence). The CDR3 nucleotides read TGTGCCAGCAGCCCTCCCCCGGGGGTCCGAGTCCCTGAAGCTTTCTTT. It is translated as CASSPPPGVRVPEAFF.

This clonotype has a count of ten or more. As DNA, the CDR3 is TGTGCCAGCAGTGAAACGGGGGGCCCCGTCCTTTCACCCCTCCACTTT. The encoded protein is CASSETGGPVLSPLHF. The gene calls are TRBV2 and TRBJ1-6; a weak D match, TRBD1 (6 bases). V lost 2 bases and J lost 9, with 17 bases in between. CDR1 is SNHLY, CDR2 FYNNEI, per germline. The CDR3 totals 16 residues. Drawing the rest from reference TRBV2 and TRBJ1-6, the complete variable domain is EPEVTQTPSHQVTQMGQEVILRCVPISNHLYFYWYRQILGQKVEFLVSFYNNEISEKSEIFDDQFSVERPDGSNFTLKIRSTKLEDSAMYFCASSETGGPVLSPLHFGNGTRLTVT.

Ten or more counts support this clonotype. V and J are TRBV28 and TRBJ2-3, with D perhaps TRBD1 or TRBD2 (5 bases each). V dropped 6 bases and J dropped 0 bases, with 10 bases sitting between them. CDR1 and CDR2 (germline): MDHEN, SYDVKM. The CDR3 loop spans 14 amino acids. The CDR3 loop reads CASSHGASTDTQYF. For the CDR3, the DNA is TGTGCCAGCAGCCACGGGGCTAGCACAGATACGCAGTATTTT.

This chain uses TRBV2 with TRBJ2-1; TRBD1 agrees at 10 bases. The V and J ends lost 3 bases and 7 bases, in that order; junction bases with no gene match: 9. Per germline, CDR1 SNHLY and CDR2 FYNNEI. CDR3 length equals 16 residues. The CDR3 spells CASSDPGTGEGNEQFF. In DNA, the CDR3 is TGTGCCAGCAGTGACCCCGGGACAGGGGAAGGAAATGAGCAGTTCTTC.

This clonotype was picked up many times. The CDR3 coding sequence is TGTGCCAGCAGTTTTTTGGATGAGCAGTTCTTC. Translation gives CASSFLDEQFF. The chain recombines TRBV12-3 or TRBV12-4 with TRBJ2-1; unclear D gene. This CDR3 region has 11 residues. Trimming shortened V by 3 bases and J by 8 bases, and 5 bases separated the two germline ends.

This clonotype was found many times. The J gene is TRBJ1-1, the V gene TRBV2; 8 bases fit TRBD1. The germline gives CDR1 SNHLY, CDR2 FYNNEI. The CDR3 spans 11 residues. The V and J ends lost 6 bases and 10 bases, in that order; junction bases with no gene match: 4. The CDR3 loop is CASSSDRVAFF. The CDR3 DNA sequence: TGTGCCAGCAGCTCGGACAGGGTAGCTTTCTTT.

This clonotype was detected many times. V and J are TRBV7-2 and TRBJ2-2; 8 bases are a match to TRBD2. This CDR3 has 17 residues. The junction had 5 bases not matched to a gene; V was cut back by 1 base and J by 1 base. Per the germline V gene, CDR1 is SGHTA and CDR2 is FQGNSA. The CDR3 is CASSLGRTSRNTGELFF. CDR3 bases: TGTGCCAGCAGCTTAGGAAGGACTAGCAGGAACACCGGGGAGCTGTTTTTT.

There are many counts of this clonotype. V gene TRBV28 combines with J gene TRBJ2-7; TRBD2 agrees at 13 bases. The germline gives CDR1 MDHEN, CDR2 SYDVKM. The V gene end was trimmed by 1 base and the J gene end by 5 bases; junction bases not matched to a gene: 5. This CDR3 spans 16 amino acids. The CDR3 sequence is CASSLLLAGGSDEQYF. The CDR3 region has the DNA TGTGCCAGCAGTTTATTACTAGCGGGGGGGAGCGACGAGCAGTACTTC.

Many counts were recorded for this clonotype. V gene TRBV7-2 combines with J gene TRBJ2-7; no clear D gene. V lost 1 base to trimming and J lost 7 bases, with 17 bases between them. In germline, CDR1 is SGHTA, CDR2 FQGNSA. CDR3 length: 15 amino acids. This chain's CDR3 is CASSLDAVGPSEQYF. CDR3 bases: TGTGCCAGCAGCTTAGACGCAGTCGGGCCTTCGGAGCAGTACTTC. Based on the CDR3 plus reference TRBV7-2 and TRBJ2-7, the full variable domain is GAGVSQSPSNKVTEKGKDVELRCDPISGHTALYWYRQSLGQGLEFLIYFQGNSAPDKSGLPSDRFSAERTGGSVSTLTIQRTQQEDSAVYLCASSLDAVGPSEQYFGPGTRLTVT.

The sample holds a few counts of this clonotype. The chain recombines TRBV7-9 with TRBJ1-2; D is undetermined. Germline lookup yields CDR1 SEHNR and CDR2 FQNEAQ (reference sequence). CDR3 length: 13 amino acids. The V and J ends lost 4 bases and 0 bases respectively, with 6 bases between them. CDR3 sequence: CASSSESNYGYTF. For the CDR3, the DNA is TGTGCCAGCAGCTCCGAGTCTAACTATGGCTACACCTTC.

This chain joins TRBV28 and TRBJ1-3, with D unresolved. This CDR3 contains 15 residues. The germline V gene encodes CDR1 MDHEN and CDR2 SYDVKM. V gave up 3 bases and J gave up 4 bases, with 13 bases separating them. The CDR3 bases are TGTGCCAGCAGTTTCCCCGAGGGTTTGGGAAACACCATATATTTT. Translating it yields CASSFPEGLGNTIYF.

V gene TRBV5-5 combines with J gene TRBJ1-4, with D possibly TRBD1 on 5 matching bases. Germline lookup yields CDR1 SGHKS and CDR2 YYEKEE (reference sequence). This CDR3 is 13 amino acids long. Trimming pared 1 base from V and 7 bases from J, leaving 8 bases between. In nucleotides, the CDR3 is TGTGCCAGCAGCTTGAGACAGACTGAAAAACTGTTTTTT. Protein product: CASSLRQTEKLFF.